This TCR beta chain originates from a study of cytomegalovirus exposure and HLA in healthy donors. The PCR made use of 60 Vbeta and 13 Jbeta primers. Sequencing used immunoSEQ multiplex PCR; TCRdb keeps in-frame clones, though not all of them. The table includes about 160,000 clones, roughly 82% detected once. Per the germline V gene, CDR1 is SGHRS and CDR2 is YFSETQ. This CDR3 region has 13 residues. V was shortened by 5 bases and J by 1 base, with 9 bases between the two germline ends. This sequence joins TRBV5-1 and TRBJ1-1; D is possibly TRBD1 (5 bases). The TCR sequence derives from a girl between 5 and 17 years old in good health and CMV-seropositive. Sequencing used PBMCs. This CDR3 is CASRGGENTEAFF. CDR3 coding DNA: TGCGCCAGCAGGGGGGGGGAGAACACTGAAGCTTTCTTT.